This T cell receptor beta chain came from a study of blood T cell repertoires in COVID-19. The wider study: Material from acute and convalescent COVID-19 was sourced from the United States, Italy and Spain. PBMCs, B-cell-depleted T cells, or T cells were the source of the cDNA or gDNA that made up the material.

The CDR3 is 14 amino acids. Germline V gene sequence: CDR1 MNHEY, CDR2 SMNVEV (reference sequence). J was trimmed by 3 bases and V by 5 bases; bases with no gene match: 6. Methods used by the authors: Using reference gene primer amplification, nucleated cell counts were estimated. Assay: immunoSEQ multiplex PCR; the TCRdb copy retains only in-frame clones and omits some. For V, J and clone size, that table is used; D and trimming come from the DNA. Seen here are roughly 52,000 clones, 65% to 90% observed once, and the top ten hold 10% to 15%. The V gene is TRBV27, the J gene TRBJ2-7, with 8 bases fitting TRBD2. The source of this sequence is a human donor in a cohort sampled during active COVID-19. Source material: peripheral blood. CDR3 DNA: TGTGCCAGCAGTCCCGTAGCGGGACACTACGAGCAGTACTTC. Its protein product is CASSPVAGHYEQYF.